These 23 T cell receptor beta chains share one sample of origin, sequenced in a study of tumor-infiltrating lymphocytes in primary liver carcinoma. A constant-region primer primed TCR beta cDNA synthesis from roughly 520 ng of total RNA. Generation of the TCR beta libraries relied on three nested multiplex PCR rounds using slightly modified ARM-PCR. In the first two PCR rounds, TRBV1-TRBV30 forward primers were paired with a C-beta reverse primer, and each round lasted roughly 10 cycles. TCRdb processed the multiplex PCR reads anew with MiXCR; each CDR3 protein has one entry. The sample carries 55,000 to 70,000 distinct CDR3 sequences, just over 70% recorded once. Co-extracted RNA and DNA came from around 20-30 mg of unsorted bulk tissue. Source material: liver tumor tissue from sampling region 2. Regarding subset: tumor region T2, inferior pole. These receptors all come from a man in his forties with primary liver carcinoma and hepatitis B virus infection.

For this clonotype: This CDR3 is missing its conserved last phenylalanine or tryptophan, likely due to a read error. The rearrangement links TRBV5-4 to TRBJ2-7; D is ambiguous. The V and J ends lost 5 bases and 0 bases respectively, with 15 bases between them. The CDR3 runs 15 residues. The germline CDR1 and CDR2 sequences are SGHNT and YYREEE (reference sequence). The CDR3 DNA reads TGTGCCAGCAGATTGTTCGGTGGCCCCTCCTACGAGCAGTACCTC. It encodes CASRLFGGPSYEQYL.

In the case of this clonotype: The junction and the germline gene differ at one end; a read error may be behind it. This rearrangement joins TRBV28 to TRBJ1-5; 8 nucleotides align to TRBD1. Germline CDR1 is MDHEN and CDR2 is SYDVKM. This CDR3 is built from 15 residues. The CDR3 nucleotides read TGTGCAAGCAGCACCTCAGACAGGGGAAATCAGCCCCAGCATTTT. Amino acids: CASSTSDRGNQPQHF.

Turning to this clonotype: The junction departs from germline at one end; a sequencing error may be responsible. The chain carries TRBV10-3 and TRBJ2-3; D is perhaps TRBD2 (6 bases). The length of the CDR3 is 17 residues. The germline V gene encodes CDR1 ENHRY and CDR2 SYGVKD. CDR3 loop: CATAGSTSQASTDTQYF. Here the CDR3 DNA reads TGTGCCACGGCGGGAAGCACCTCTCAGGCGAGCACAGACACGCAGTATTTT.

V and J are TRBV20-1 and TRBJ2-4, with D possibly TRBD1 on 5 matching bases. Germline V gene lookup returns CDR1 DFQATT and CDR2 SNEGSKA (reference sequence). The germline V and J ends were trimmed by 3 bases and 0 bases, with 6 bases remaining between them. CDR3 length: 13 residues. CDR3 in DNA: TGCAGTGCTAGGACAGAAGCCAAAAACATTCAGTACTTC. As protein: CSARTEAKNIQYF.

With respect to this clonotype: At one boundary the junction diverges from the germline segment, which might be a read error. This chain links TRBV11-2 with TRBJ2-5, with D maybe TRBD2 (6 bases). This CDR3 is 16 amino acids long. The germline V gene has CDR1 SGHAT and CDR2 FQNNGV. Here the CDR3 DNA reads TGTGCCAGCAGCTTAACAGCAGGGCGTTCGGGGGAGACCCAGCACTTC. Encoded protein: CASSLTAGRSGETQHF.

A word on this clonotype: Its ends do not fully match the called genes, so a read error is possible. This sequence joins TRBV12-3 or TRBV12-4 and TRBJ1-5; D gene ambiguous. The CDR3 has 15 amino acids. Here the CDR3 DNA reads TGTGCCAACAGTTTTGGGGATGGAAGCAATCAGCCCCAGCATTTT. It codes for CANSFGDGSNQPQHF.

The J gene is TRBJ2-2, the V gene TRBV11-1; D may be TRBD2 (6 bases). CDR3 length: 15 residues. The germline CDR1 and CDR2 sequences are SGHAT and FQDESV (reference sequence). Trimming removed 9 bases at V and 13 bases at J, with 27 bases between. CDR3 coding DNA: TGTGCCAGTAGCCATACAGGACCTTTCTCCGGGAGGCTGTTTTTT. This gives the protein CASSHTGPFSGRLFF. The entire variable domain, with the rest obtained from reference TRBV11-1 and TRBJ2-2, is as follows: EAEVAQSPRYKITEKSQAVAFWCDPISGHATLYWYRQILGQGPELLVQFQDESVVDDSQLPKDRFSAERLKGVDSTLKIQPAELGDSAMYLCASSHTGPFSGRLFFGEGSRLTVL.

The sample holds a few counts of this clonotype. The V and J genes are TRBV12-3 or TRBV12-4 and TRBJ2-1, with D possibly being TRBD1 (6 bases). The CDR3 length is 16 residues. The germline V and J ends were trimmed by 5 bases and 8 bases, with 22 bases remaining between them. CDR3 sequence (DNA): TGTGCCAGCAGTAAACGGGACAATTCTCTCCGGGATGAGCAGTTCTTC. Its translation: CASSKRDNSLRDEQFF.

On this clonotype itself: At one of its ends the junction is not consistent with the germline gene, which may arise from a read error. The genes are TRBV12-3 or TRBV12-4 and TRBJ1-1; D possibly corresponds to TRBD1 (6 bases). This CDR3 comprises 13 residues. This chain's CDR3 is CASSFSGAAEAIF. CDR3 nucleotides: TGTGCCAGCAGCTTTTCAGGGGCCGCTGAAGCTATCTTT.

CDR3 sequence (DNA): TGCAGTGCTAGTCACATAATCGCAGGGAGCAATCAGCCCCAGCATTTT. It codes for CSASHIIAGSNQPQHF. The chain couples TRBV20-1 to TRBJ1-5; D is possibly TRBD1 (5 bases). Per the germline V gene, CDR1 is DFQATT and CDR2 is SNEGSKA (reference sequence). The CDR3 length is 16 residues. V lost 3 bases and J lost 1, with 16 bases in between.

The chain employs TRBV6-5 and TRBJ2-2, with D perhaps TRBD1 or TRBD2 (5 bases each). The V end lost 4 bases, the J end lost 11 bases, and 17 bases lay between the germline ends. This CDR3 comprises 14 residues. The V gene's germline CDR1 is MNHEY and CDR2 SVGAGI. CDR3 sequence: CASSFGGLTGELFF. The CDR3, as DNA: TGTGCCAGCAGTTTTGGGGGTCTTACAGGCGAGCTGTTTTTT.

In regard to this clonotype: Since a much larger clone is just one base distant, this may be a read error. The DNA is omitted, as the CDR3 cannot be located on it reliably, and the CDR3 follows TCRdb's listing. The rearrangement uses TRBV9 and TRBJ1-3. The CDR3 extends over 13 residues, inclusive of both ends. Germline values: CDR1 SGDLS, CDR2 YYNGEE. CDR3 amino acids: CASSVGDGNTVYF.

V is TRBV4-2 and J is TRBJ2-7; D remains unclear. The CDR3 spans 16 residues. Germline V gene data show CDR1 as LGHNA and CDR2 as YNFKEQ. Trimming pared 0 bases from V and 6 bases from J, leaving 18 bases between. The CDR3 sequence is CASSQDERSSLGEQYF. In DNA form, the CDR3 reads TGTGCCAGCAGCCAAGACGAACGAAGCTCCTTAGGCGAGCAGTACTTC.

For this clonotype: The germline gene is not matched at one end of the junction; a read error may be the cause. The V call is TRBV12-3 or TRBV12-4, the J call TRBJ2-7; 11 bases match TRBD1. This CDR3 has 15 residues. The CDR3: CSSSMGTGGSYERYF. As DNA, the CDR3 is TGTTCCAGCAGTATGGGGACAGGGGGGTCCTACGAGCGATACTTC.

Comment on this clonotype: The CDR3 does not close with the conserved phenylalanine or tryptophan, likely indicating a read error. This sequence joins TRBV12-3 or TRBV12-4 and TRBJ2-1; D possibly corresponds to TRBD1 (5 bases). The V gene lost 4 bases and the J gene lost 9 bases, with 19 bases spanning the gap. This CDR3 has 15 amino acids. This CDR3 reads CASSSARDIYSEQFL. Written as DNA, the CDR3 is TGTGCCAGCAGTTCAGCCAGGGATATCTATTCTGAGCAGTTCTTA.

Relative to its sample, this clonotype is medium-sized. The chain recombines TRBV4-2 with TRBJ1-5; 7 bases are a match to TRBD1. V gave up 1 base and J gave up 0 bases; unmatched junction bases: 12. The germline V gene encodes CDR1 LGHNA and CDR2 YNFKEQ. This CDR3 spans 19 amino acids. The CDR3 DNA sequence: TGTGCCAGCAGCCAAGGGGAGGGGTCGGGACAGCTTAGCAATCAGCCCCAGCATTTT. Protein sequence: CASSQGEGSGQLSNQPQHF.

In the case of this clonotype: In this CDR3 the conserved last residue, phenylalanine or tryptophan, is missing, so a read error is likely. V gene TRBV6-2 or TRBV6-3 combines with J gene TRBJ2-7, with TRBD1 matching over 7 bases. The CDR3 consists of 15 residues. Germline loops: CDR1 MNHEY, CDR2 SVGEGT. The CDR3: CVNSYHLDRAYEQYI. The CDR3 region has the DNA TGTGTCAACAGTTACCATCTAGACAGGGCATACGAGCAGTACATC.

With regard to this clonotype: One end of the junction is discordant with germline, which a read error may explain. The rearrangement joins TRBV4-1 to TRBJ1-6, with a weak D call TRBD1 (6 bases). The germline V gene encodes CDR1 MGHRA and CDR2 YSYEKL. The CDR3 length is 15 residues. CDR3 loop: CAGSQGGGHNSPLYF. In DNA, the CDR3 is TGCGCCGGCAGCCAAGGAGGGGGTCATAATTCACCCCTCTACTTT.

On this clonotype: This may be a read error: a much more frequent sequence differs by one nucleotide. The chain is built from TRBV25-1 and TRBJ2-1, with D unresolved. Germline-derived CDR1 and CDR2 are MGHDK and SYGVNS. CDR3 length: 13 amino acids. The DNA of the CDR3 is TGTGCCAGCAGTGAACAGACCTACAATGAGCAGATCTTC. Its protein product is CASSEQTYNEQIF.

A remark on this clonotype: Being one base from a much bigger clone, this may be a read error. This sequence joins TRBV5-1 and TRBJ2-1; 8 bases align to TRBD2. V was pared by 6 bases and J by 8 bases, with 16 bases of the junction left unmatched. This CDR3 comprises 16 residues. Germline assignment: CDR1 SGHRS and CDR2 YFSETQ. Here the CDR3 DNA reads TGCGCCAGCAACCACTTAGCGGGGCCCGATGGGGATGAGCAGTTCTTC. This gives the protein CASNHLAGPDGDEQFF.

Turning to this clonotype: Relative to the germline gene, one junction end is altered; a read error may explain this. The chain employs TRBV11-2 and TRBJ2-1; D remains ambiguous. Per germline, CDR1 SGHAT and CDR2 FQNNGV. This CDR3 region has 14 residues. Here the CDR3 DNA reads TGTGCCAGCAGCTTAGGGACCAGACACAATGAACAGTTCTTC. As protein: CASSLGTRHNEQFF.

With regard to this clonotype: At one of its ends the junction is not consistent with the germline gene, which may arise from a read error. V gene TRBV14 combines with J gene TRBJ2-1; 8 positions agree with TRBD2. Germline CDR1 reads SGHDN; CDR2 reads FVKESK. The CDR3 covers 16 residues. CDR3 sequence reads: CASCAVAGWVDNEEFF. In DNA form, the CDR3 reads TGTGCCAGCTGTGCCGTAGCGGGATGGGTAGACAATGAGGAGTTCTTC.

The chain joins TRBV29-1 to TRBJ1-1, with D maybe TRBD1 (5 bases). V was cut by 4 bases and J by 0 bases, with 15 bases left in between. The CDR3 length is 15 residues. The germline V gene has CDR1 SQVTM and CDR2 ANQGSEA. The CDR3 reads CSVAVEWGMNTEAFF. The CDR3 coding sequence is TGCAGCGTTGCGGTGGAGTGGGGCATGAACACTGAAGCTTTCTTT.